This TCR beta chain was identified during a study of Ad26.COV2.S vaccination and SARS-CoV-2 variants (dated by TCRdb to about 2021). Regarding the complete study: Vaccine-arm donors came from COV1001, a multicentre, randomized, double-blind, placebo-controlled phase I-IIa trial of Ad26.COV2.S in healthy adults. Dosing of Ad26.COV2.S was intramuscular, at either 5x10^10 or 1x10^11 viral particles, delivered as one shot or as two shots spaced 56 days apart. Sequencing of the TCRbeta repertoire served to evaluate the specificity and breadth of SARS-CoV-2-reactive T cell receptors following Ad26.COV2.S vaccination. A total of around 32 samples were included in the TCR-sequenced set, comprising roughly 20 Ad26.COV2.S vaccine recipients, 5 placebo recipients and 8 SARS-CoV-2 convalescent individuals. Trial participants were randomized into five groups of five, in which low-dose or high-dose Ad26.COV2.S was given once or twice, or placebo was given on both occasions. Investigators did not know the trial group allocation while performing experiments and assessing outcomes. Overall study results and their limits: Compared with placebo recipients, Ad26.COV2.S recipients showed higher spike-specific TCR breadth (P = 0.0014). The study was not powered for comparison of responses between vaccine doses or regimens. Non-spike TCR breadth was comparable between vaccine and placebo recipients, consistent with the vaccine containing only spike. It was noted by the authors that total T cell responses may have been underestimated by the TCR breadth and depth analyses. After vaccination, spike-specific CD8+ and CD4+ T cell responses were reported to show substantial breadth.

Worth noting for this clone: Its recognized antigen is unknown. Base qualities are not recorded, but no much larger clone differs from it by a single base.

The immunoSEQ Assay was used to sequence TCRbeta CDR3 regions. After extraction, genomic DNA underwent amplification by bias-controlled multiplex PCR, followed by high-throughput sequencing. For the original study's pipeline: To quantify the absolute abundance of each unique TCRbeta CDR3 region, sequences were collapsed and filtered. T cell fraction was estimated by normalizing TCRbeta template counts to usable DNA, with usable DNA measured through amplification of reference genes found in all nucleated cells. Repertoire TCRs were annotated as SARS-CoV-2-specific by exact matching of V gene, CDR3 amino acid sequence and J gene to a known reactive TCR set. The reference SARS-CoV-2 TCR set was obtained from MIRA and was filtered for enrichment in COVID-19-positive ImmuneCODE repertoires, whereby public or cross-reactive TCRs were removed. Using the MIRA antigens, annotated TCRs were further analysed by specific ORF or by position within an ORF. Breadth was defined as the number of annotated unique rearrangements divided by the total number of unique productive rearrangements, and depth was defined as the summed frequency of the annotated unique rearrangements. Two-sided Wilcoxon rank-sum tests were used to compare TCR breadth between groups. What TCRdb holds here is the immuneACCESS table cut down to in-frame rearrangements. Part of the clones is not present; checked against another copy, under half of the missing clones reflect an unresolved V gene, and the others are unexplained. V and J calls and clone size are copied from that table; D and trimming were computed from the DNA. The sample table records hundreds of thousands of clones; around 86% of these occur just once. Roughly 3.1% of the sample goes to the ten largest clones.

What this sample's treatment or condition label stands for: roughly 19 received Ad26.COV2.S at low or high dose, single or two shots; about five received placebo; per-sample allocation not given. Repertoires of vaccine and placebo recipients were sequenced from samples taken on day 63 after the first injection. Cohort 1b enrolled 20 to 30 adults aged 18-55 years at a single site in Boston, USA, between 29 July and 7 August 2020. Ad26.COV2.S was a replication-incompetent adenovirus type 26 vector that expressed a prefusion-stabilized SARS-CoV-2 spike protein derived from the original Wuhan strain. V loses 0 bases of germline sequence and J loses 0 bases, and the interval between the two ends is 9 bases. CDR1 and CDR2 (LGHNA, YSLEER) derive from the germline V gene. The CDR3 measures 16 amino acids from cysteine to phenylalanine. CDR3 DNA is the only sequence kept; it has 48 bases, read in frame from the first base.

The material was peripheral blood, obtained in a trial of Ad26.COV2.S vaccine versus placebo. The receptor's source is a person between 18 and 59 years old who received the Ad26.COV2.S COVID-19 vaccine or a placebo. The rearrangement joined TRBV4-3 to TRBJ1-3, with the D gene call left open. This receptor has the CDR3 CASSQDSKASGNTIYF. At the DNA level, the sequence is TGCGCCAGCAGCCAAGATAGCAAAGCCTCTGGAAACACCATATATTTT.